Listed here is a single T cell receptor beta chain. In every patient, relapse followed autologous stem cell transplantation, while exposure to brentuximab vedotin differed. The germline gives CDR1 SNHLY, CDR2 FYNNEI. The CDR3 is made up of 12 amino acids. Unmatched junction bases numbered 5, after V lost 6 bases and J lost 9 bases. This entry is derived from a study of PD-1 blockade in classical Hodgkin lymphoma. Some clones are missing from TCRdb's copy, which holds only in-frame ones; the method was immunoSEQ multiplex PCR. This sample has some 24,000 clones, with roughly three quarters found just once.

This specimen consisted of peripheral blood mononuclear cells (PBMCs), obtained at baseline. J is TRBJ2-1 and V is TRBV2; 7 nucleotides line up with TRBD2. The sequence derives from a human donor with classical Hodgkin lymphoma. The CDR3 region has the DNA TGTGCCAGCAGCGGGACTACCTTTGAGCAGTTCTTC. Protein: CASSGTTFEQFF. Looking up the rest from reference TRBV2 and TRBJ2-1 gives the full variable domain: EPEVTQTPSHQVTQMGQEVILRCVPISNHLYFYWYRQILGQKVEFLVSFYNNEISEKSEIFDDQFSVERPDGSNFTLKIRSTKLEDSAMYFCASSGTTFEQFFGPGTRLTVL.